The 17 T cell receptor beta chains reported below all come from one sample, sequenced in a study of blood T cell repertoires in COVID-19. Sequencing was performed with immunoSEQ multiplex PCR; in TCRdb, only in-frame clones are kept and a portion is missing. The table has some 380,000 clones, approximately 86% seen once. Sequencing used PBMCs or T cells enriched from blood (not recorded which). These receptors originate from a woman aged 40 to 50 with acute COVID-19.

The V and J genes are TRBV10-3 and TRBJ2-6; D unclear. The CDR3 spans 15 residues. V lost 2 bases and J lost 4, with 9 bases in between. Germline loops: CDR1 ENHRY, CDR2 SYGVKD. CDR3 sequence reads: CAISEAGSGANVLTF. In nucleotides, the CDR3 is TGTGCCATCAGTGAGGCAGGCAGCGGGGCCAACGTCCTGACTTTC.

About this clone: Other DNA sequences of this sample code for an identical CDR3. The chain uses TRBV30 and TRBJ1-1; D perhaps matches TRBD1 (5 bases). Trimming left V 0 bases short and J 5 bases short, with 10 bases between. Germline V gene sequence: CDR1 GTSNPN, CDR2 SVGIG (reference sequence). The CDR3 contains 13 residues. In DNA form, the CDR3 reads TGTGCCTGGAGTGTGCGGGGGGGTACTGAAGCTTTCTTT. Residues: CAWSVRGGTEAFF.

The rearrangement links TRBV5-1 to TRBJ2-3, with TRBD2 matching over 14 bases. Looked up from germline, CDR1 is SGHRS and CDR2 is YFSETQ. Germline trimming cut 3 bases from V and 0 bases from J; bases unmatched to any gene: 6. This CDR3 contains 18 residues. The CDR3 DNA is TGCGCCAGCAGCTCTGGACTAGCGGGGGGCCCTAGCACAGATACGCAGTATTTT. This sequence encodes CASSSGLAGGPSTDTQYF. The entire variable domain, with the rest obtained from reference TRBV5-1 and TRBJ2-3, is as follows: KAGVTQTPRYLIKTRGQQVTLSCSPISGHRSVSWYQQTPGQGLQFLFEYFSETQRNKGNFPGRFSGRQFSNSRSEMNVSTLELGDSALYLCASSSGLAGGPSTDTQYFGPGTRLTVL.

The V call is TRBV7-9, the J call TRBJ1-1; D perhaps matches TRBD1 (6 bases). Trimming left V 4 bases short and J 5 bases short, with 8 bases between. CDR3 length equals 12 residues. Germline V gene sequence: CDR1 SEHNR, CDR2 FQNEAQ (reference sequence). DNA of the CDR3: TGTGCCAGCAGCTCCAGGGGTACTGAAGCTTTCTTT. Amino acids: CASSSRGTEAFF.

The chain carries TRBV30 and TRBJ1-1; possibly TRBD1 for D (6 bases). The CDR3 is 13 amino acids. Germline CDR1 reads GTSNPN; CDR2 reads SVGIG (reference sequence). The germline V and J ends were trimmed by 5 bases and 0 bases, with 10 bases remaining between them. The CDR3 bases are TGTGCCTGGCTAAGGGGGATGAACACTGAAGCTTTCTTT. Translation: CAWLRGMNTEAFF. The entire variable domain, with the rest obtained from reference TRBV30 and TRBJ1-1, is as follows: SQTIHQWPATLVQPVGSPLSLECTVEGTSNPNLYWYRQAAGRGLQLLFYSVGIGQISSEVPQNLSASRPQDRQFILSSKKLLLSDSGFYLCAWLRGMNTEAFFGQGTRLTVV.

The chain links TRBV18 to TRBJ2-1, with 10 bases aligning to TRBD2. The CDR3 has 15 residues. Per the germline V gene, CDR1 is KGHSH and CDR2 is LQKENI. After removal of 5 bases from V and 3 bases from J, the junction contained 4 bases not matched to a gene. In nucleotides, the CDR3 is TGTGCCAGCTCAAAACTAGCGGGGAGCTACAATGAGCAGTTCTTC. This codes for CASSKLAGSYNEQFF.

The CDR3 DNA sequence: TGCGCCAGCAGCTTGCGCGATGAGGGTTCAGATACGCAGTATTTT. It translates to CASSLRDEGSDTQYF. This chain uses TRBV5-1 with TRBJ2-3, with TRBD2 as a possible D gene (5 bases). The CDR3 has 15 amino acids. Trimming shortened V by 1 base and J by 4 bases, and 13 bases separated the two germline ends. Looked up from germline, CDR1 is SGHRS and CDR2 is YFSETQ.

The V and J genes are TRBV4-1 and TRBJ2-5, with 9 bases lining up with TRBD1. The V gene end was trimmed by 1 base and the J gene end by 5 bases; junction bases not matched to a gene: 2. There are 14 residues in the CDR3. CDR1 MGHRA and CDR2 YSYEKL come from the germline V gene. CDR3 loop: CASSQGQGEETQYF. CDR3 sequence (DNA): TGCGCCAGCAGCCAAGGACAGGGGGAGGAGACCCAGTACTTC.

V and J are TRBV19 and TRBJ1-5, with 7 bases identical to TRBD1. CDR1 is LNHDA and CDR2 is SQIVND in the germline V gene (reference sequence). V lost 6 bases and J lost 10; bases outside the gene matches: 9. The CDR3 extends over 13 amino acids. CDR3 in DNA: TGTGCCAGTAGCCCCCCGGGGGACAGACCCCAGCATTTT. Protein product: CASSPPGDRPQHF.

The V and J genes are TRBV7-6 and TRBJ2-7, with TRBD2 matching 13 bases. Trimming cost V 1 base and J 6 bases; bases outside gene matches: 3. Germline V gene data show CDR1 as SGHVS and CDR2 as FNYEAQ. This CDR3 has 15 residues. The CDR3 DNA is TGTGCCAGCAGCTTAGGGACTAGCGGGGGTACCGAGCAGTACTTC. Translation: CASSLGTSGGTEQYF.

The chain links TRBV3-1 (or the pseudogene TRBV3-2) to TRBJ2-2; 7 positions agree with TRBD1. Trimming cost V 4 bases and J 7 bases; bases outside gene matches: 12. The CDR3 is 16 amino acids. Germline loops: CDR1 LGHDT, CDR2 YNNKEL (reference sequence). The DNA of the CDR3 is TGTGCCAGCAGCCCCCGGCATCAGGGGGAAAACGGGGAGCTGTTTTTT. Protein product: CASSPRHQGENGELFF.

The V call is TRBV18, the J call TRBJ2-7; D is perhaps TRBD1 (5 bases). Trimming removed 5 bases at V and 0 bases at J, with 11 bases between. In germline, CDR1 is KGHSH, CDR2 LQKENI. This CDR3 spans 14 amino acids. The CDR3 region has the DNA TGTGCCAGCTCAGCAGGGATCGACTCCTACGAGCAGTACTTC. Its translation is CASSAGIDSYEQYF.

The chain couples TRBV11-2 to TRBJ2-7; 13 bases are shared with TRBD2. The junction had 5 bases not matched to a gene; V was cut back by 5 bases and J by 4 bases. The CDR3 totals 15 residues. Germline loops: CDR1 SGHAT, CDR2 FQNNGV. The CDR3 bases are TGTGCCAGCAGCACCCGGACTAGCGGGAGTTACGAGCAGTACTTC. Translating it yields CASSTRTSGSYEQYF.

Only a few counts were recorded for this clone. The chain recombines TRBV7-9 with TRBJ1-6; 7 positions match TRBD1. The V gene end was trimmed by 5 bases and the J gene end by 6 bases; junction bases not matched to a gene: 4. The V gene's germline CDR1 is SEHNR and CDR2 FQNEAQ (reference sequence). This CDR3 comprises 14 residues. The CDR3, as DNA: TGTGCCAGCAGCCAGACAGGGTTTAATTCACCCCTCCACTTT. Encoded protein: CASSQTGFNSPLHF. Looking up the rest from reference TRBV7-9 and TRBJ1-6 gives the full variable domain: DTGVSQNPRHKITKRGQNVTFRCDPISEHNRLYWYRQTLGQGPEFLTYFQNEAQLEKSRLLSDRFSAERPKGSFSTLEIQRTEQGDSAMYLCASSQTGFNSPLHFGNGTRLTVT.

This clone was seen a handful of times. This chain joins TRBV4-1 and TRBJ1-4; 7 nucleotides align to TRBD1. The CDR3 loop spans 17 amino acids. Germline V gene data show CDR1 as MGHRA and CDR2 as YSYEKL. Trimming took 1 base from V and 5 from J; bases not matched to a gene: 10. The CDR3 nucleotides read TGCGCCAGCAGCCAAGTCCAGAGGACAGGATCGAATGAAAAACTGTTTTTT. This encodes CASSQVQRTGSNEKLFF.

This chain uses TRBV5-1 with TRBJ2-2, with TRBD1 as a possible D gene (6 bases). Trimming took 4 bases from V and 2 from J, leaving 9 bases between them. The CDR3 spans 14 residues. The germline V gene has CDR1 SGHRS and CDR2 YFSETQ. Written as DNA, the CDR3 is TGCGCCAGCAGCATGGGACAAAACACCGGGGAGCTGTTTTTT. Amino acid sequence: CASSMGQNTGELFF.

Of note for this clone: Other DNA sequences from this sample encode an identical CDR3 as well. The CDR3 reads CSARDSYGYTF. The DNA of the CDR3 is TGCAGTGCTAGAGACTCCTATGGCTACACCTTC. The chain couples TRBV20-1 to TRBJ1-2; D is unresolved. The ends were cut back, 0 bases at V and 4 bases at J, with 3 bases in the middle. The CDR3 runs 11 residues. The germline gives CDR1 DFQATT, CDR2 SNEGSKA (reference sequence).